The 17 T cell receptor beta chains reported below all come from one sample, sequenced in a study of blood T cell repertoires in COVID-19. Clones were read by immunoSEQ multiplex PCR, and TCRdb kept only the in-frame ones, dropping some. The table has around 300,000 clones, roughly nine tenths seen once. The sequencing sample was made of PBMCs or T cells enriched from blood (not recorded which). The receptor set was obtained from a woman between 18 and 29 years old who had recovered from COVID-19.

The chain employs TRBV6-6 and TRBJ2-2; a weak D match, TRBD1 (5 bases). This CDR3 region has 14 residues. From germline, CDR1 is MNHNY and CDR2 SVGAGI (reference sequence). The ends were cut back, 2 bases at V and 6 bases at J, with 10 bases in the middle. The CDR3 sequence is CASSYRGEAGELFF. The CDR3 region has the DNA TGTGCCAGCAGTTACAGGGGCGAAGCCGGGGAGCTGTTTTTT.

This chain connects TRBV7-2 to TRBJ2-2; no firm D call. The germline CDR1 and CDR2 sequences are SGHTA and FQGNSA. The V end was cut by 2 bases, the J end by 6 bases, with 4 bases between. The CDR3 spans 12 residues. The CDR3 loop is CASSLWPGELFF. CDR3 nucleotide sequence: TGTGCCAGCAGCTTATGGCCCGGGGAGCTGTTTTTT.

The chain has TRBV30 and TRBJ2-7; D remains unclear. Germline V gene data show CDR1 as GTSNPN and CDR2 as SVGIG (reference sequence). This CDR3 is 11 amino acids long. Trimming removed 1 base from V and 3 bases from J, with 4 bases in between. The CDR3 is CAWSALYEQYF. The CDR3 DNA sequence: TGTGCCTGGAGTGCCCTCTACGAGCAGTACTTC.

This clone was counted many times. The chain joins TRBV19 to TRBJ1-6, with a tentative D call TRBD1 (6 bases). Germline V gene data show CDR1 as LNHDA and CDR2 as SQIVND (reference sequence). V lost 6 bases, J lost 7 bases, and 13 bases lay in between. This CDR3 is 14 amino acids long. CDR3 DNA sequence: TGTGCCAGTAGGGGACGACAGGAGAATTCACCCCTCCACTTT. Translating gives CASRGRQENSPLHF.

The chain employs TRBV27 and TRBJ1-5; D ambiguous. The V gene's germline CDR1 is MNHEY and CDR2 SMNVEV (reference sequence). This CDR3 is built from 18 residues. Between the trimmed V and J ends, which lost 6 bases and 4 bases, there was a span of 25 bases. For the CDR3, the DNA is TGTGCCAGCAGCCCGGGATTGGGGATTCGTTACAGAAATCAGCCCCAGCATTTT. Its translation is CASSPGLGIRYRNQPQHF.

The rearrangement links TRBV18 to TRBJ1-2; the D is unclear. This CDR3 has 17 residues. Looked up from germline, CDR1 is KGHSH and CDR2 is LQKENI. V was pared by 3 bases and J by 0 bases, with 17 bases between. CDR3 sequence: CASSPTDKLRANYGYTF. For the CDR3, the DNA is TGTGCCAGCTCACCCACTGACAAACTCCGAGCTAACTATGGCTACACCTTC.

For the CDR3, the DNA is TGTGCCAGCAGCTTAGAAACTCTGACAGGGCTGCGCGAGCAGTACTTC. Encoded protein: CASSLETLTGLREQYF. The chain combines TRBV7-2 with TRBJ2-7, with 7 bases aligning to TRBD1. The CDR3 is 16 amino acids. The ends lost 1 base at V and 6 bases at J; junction bases unmatched: 12. Germline CDR1 reads SGHTA; CDR2 reads FQGNSA.

The V gene is TRBV20-1, the J gene TRBJ2-7; no clear D. Germline lookup yields CDR1 DFQATT and CDR2 SNEGSKA (reference sequence). This CDR3 comprises 10 residues. Trimming shortened V by 7 bases and J by 4 bases, and 8 bases separated the two germline ends. CDR3 bases: TGCAGTGTGGGCTATTACGAGCAGTACTTC. Its translation is CSVGYYEQYF.

The gene calls are TRBV30 and TRBJ2-5, with D possibly matching TRBD2 (5 bases). The CDR3 is 13 amino acids. Between the trimmed V and J ends, which lost 5 bases and 9 bases, there was a span of 19 bases. The germline V gene has CDR1 GTSNPN and CDR2 SVGIG (reference sequence). The CDR3 loop is CAWSPRGRGAQYF. The CDR3 coding sequence is TGTGCCTGGTCTCCGCGCGGCCGGGGAGCCCAGTACTTC. Variable domain in full (rest from reference TRBV30 and TRBJ2-5): SQTIHQWPATLVQPVGSPLSLECTVEGTSNPNLYWYRQAAGRGLQLLFYSVGIGQISSEVPQNLSASRPQDRQFILSSKKLLLSDSGFYLCAWSPRGRGAQYFGPGTRLLVL.

The rearrangement joins TRBV5-4 to TRBJ1-2; no firm D call. The ends were cut back, 4 bases at V and 3 bases at J, with 13 bases in the middle. Looked up from germline, CDR1 is SGHNT and CDR2 is YYREEE (reference sequence). The CDR3 totals 14 residues. The CDR3 DNA is TGTGCCAGCAGCGGTCCCGACAACCACTATGGCTACACCTTC. Its protein is CASSGPDNHYGYTF.

V is TRBV4-3 and J is TRBJ2-4; D not resolved. The length of the CDR3 is 16 residues. V was cut by 4 bases and J by 3 bases, with 16 bases left in between. CDR1 LGHNA and CDR2 YSLEER come from the germline V gene. The CDR3 DNA reads TGCGCCAGCAGCCCCGATTATCTCGCGAGCAAAAACATTCAGTACTTC. This sequence encodes CASSPDYLASKNIQYF.

This clone was observed a single time. The J gene is TRBJ2-3, the V gene TRBV20-1, with 8 bases identical to TRBD2. Losses at the gene ends were 3 bases for V and 2 bases for J; bases not matched to a gene: 1. From germline, CDR1 is DFQATT and CDR2 SNEGSKA (reference sequence). The CDR3 is made up of 13 amino acids. CDR3 protein: CSASSGDTDTQYF. The DNA of the CDR3 is TGCAGTGCTAGTAGCGGGGACACAGATACGCAGTATTTT.

A single count supports this clone. The chain has TRBV13 and TRBJ2-1, with a possible D match to TRBD2 (6 bases). From germline, CDR1 is PRHDT and CDR2 FYEKMQ (reference sequence). This CDR3 is built from 15 residues. Trimming took off 0 bases at V and 2 bases at J, with 8 bases between the two ends. The CDR3 sequence: CASSLGRGTYNEQFF. The DNA for the CDR3 is TGTGCCAGCAGCTTAGGCCGCGGGACCTACAATGAGCAGTTCTTC.

This clone turned up a few times. The chain is built from TRBV13 and TRBJ2-7; no clear D gene. The CDR3 has 16 residues. The germline V gene has CDR1 PRHDT and CDR2 FYEKMQ (reference sequence). V lost 0 bases to trimming and J lost 5 bases, with 17 bases between them. This chain's CDR3 is CASSLGQAYPAHEQYF. The DNA of the CDR3 is TGTGCCAGCAGCTTAGGCCAGGCCTATCCTGCCCACGAGCAGTACTTC.

V and J are TRBV28 and TRBJ1-1; D may be TRBD1 (5 bases). The CDR3 has 15 amino acids. V was trimmed by 4 bases and J by 6 bases, leaving 18 bases between them. Germline V gene lookup returns CDR1 MDHEN and CDR2 SYDVKM. CDR3 in DNA: TGTGCCAGCAGTTGGGGCGGCGGAGGGCCACCTGAAGCTTTCTTT. Its translation: CASSWGGGGPPEAFF.

J is TRBJ2-7 and V is TRBV5-1; 9 nucleotides agree with TRBD2. The CDR3 extends over 14 amino acids. The V gene end was trimmed by 4 bases and the J gene end by 2 bases; junction bases not matched to a gene: 4. Germline V gene sequence: CDR1 SGHRS, CDR2 YFSETQ. CDR3 residues: CASSTLAGPYEQYF. The CDR3 DNA reads TGCGCCAGCAGCACACTAGCGGGTCCCTACGAGCAGTACTTC.

The gene calls are TRBV19 and TRBJ1-5; D gene uncertain. Trimming cost V 5 bases and J 0 bases, with 11 bases left between them. The CDR3 is made up of 15 amino acids. Germline-derived CDR1 and CDR2 are LNHDA and SQIVND (reference sequence). The CDR3 here is CASSESVNSNQPQHF. In DNA, the CDR3 is TGTGCCAGTAGTGAATCAGTTAATAGCAATCAGCCCCAGCATTTT.